These T cell receptor beta chains were read from a single sample in a study of T cell changes during pregnancy in multiple sclerosis. Profiled with immunoSEQ multiplex PCR; TCRdb holds only in-frame clones, not every one. The sample lists roughly 100,000 clones; about 90% were seen once. Sample: peripheral blood, taken before pregnancy. These receptor sequences come from a female donor with multiple sclerosis, enrolled in a pregnancy study. Both conserved end residues are part of each CDR3. The D gene is left open where the match is weak. The listing skips clone size in some rows; elsewhere it reads once, few, many or a size class.

j_call d_call cdr3_length clone_size v_call cdr3_nt cdr3_aa
TRBJ2-1 TRBD1 15 . TRBV28 TGTGCCAGCAGTGCTTCTGGGACAGACTACAATGAGCAGTTCTTC CASSASGTDYNEQFF
TRBJ1-1 TRBD1 13 . TRBV27 TGTGCCAGCAGTTTATCCTTAGGACAGGGAGCTTTCTTT CASSLSLGQGAFF
TRBJ2-1 TRBD2 14 . TRBV5-4 TGTGCCGGCAAACTAGCGGGAGACTACAATGAGCAGTTCTTC CAGKLAGDYNEQFF
TRBJ2-3 TRBD2 12 . TRBV30 TGTGCCTGCAAGCCGGGACTAGTCTTGCAGTATTTT CACKPGLVLQYF
TRBJ2-7 TRBD1 13 . TRBV6-1 TGTGCCAGCAGCAGGGGACAGCGCTACGAGCAGTACTTC CASSRGQRYEQYF
TRBJ1-4 . 11 once TRBV30 TGTGCCTGGGAGCGGGGTCAGTTACTGTTTTTT CAWERGQLLFF
TRBJ2-1 TRBD2 14 . TRBV9 TGTGCCAGCAGCGTATTAGCGGGAAACAATGAGCAGTTCTTC CASSVLAGNNEQFF
TRBJ2-3 . 13 . TRBV7-7 TGTGCCAGCAGCTCGACTTCGCTCGATACGCAGTATTTT CASSSTSLDTQYF
TRBJ1-1 TRBD1 13 . TRBV5-4 TGTGCCAGCAGCCAAACAGGGGCCACTGAAGCTTTCTTT CASSQTGATEAFF
TRBJ2-1 TRBD2 19 . TRBV7-2 TGTGCCAGCAGCTCACATGGGACTAGCGGGCTGAGCTCCTACAATGAGCAGTTCTTC CASSSHGTSGLSSYNEQFF
TRBJ2-3 . 15 . TRBV6-1 TGTGCCAGCTGCTTATCTAGCGAGAGCACAGATACGCAGTATTTT CASCLSSESTDTQYF
TRBJ2-7 TRBD1 16 . TRBV5-8 TGTGCCAGCAGCTTGGATCGTGGGACAGGGGGAAACGAGCAGTACTTC CASSLDRGTGGNEQYF
TRBJ1-2 . 13 . TRBV18 TGTGCCAGCTCACCAGCCCAGGGTGGTGGCTACACCTTC CASSPAQGGGYTF
TRBJ2-2 TRBD2 13 once TRBV4-3 TGCGCCAGTAGGGGAGGGAGCACCGGGGAGCTGTTTTTT CASRGGSTGELFF
TRBJ2-7 . 15 . TRBV27 TGTGCCAGCAGTTTGGAGAATAGCGGCCTCTACGAGCAGTACTTC CASSLENSGLYEQYF
TRBJ2-1 . 14 . TRBV11-3 TGTGCCAGCAGCTTAAGGGGATCACACAATGAGCAGTTCTTC CASSLRGSHNEQFF
TRBJ1-1 . 16 . TRBV4-1 TGCGCCAGCAGCCAAGAGGCAGGGCCTTCGAACACTGAAGCTTTCTTT CASSQEAGPSNTEAFF
TRBJ2-7 . 12 . TRBV7-2 TGTGCCAGCAGCACGACAGGCTACGAGCAGTACTTC CASSTTGYEQYF
TRBJ1-6 TRBD1 15 few TRBV2 TGTGCCAGCCAACCGACAGGGGGCATCGATTCACCCCTCCACTTT CASQPTGGIDSPLHF
TRBJ2-2 TRBD1 16 . TRBV28 TGTGCCAGCAGTTATCCGGGACAGGGAAACGTCGGGGAGCTGTTTTTT CASSYPGQGNVGELFF
TRBJ2-1 TRBD1 17 . TRBV7-9 TGTGCCAGCAGCCACCGGGACAGGGAAGCAGCCTACAATGAGCAGTTCTTC CASSHRDREAAYNEQFF
TRBJ2-1 TRBD2 19 . TRBV2 TGTGCCAGCAGTGAATGGGGCGGCGGGGGTGTCCTGAAGTACAATGAGCAGTTCTTC CASSEWGGGGVLKYNEQFF
TRBJ2-1 TRBD2 17 . TRBV30 TGTGCCTTGGGGCGGCTAGCGGGATCCAGCTCCTACAATGAGCAGTTCTTC CALGRLAGSSSYNEQFF
TRBJ1-1 . 13 . TRBV2 TGTGCCAGCAGGGAGGACAGGAACACTGAAGCTTTCTTT CASREDRNTEAFF
TRBJ2-2 TRBD1 13 . TRBV6-4 TGTGCCAGCAGTGCGACAGGGACCGGGGAGCTGTTTTTT CASSATGTGELFF
TRBJ2-5 . 14 . TRBV6-6 TGTGCCAGCAGTTACGGGCAGGGGCAAGAGACCCAGTACTTC CASSYGQGQETQYF
TRBJ2-4 TRBD2 21 . TRBV28 TGTGCCAGCAGTTTAGGGACTAGCGGGAAGGGGGCCCGGGGCTCCAAAAACATTCAGTACTTC CASSLGTSGKGARGSKNIQYF
TRBJ1-5 TRBD1 13 . TRBV28 TGTGCCAGCTCTGCTGTGACAGGGAAGCCCCAGCATTTT CASSAVTGKPQHF
TRBJ1-5 . 14 . TRBV7-2 TGTGCCAGCAGCTTAGATTCGGGAAATCAGCCCCAGCATTTT CASSLDSGNQPQHF
TRBJ1-1 . 12 . TRBV6-1 TGTGCCAGCGGCGAGAAGGGACTTTCGGCTTTCTTT CASGEKGLSAFF
TRBJ2-5 . 13 . TRBV28 TGTGCCAGCAGTTTAGTGGAGATCGGGACCCAGTACTTC CASSLVEIGTQYF
TRBJ2-7 TRBD1 13 . TRBV6-5 TGTGCCAGCAGTAGGGGGCCCTCCTACGAGCAGTACTTC CASSRGPSYEQYF
TRBJ1-6 TRBD1 17 once TRBV19 TGTGCCAGTAGTATAGTAGGGTCGGCAGGGGGCTTTTCACCCCTCCACTTT CASSIVGSAGGFSPLHF
TRBJ2-3 TRBD2 16 few TRBV14 TGTGCCAGCAGCCAGTTACTAGCGGGAGGGCCAGATACGCAGTATTTT CASSQLLAGGPDTQYF
TRBJ2-7 TRBD2 15 . TRBV27 TGTGCCAGCAGTTTACATGGGGGAGGGCCCTACGAGCAGTACTTC CASSLHGGGPYEQYF
TRBJ2-1 TRBD2 15 . TRBV7-6 TGTGCCAGCAGCTTCTTAGCGGGGGGCCCCAATGAGCAGTTCTTC CASSFLAGGPNEQFF
TRBJ2-1 TRBD2 15 . TRBV28 TGTGCCAGCAAACACCTAGCGGGAGACGCCAATGAGCAGTTCTTC CASKHLAGDANEQFF
TRBJ1-2 TRBD1 13 . TRBV19 TGTGCCAGTACGGGACAGTTAATCGATGGCTACACCTTC CASTGQLIDGYTF
TRBJ1-2 TRBD1 15 . TRBV25-1 TGTGCCAACTTAAATACAGGGGGCGCTTTCTATGGCTACACCTTC CANLNTGGAFYGYTF
TRBJ2-1 . 15 . TRBV7-9 TGTGCCAGCAGCTTAGCTTCAGGGGAGAACAATGAGCAGTTCTTC CASSLASGENNEQFF
TRBJ2-2 . 11 . TRBV6-1 TGTGCCAGCAGTCCCACAGCGGAGCTGTTTTTT CASSPTAELFF
TRBJ2-3 . 14 . TRBV28 TGTGCCAGCAGTTTAAGTCTAGCTCTGGATACGCAGTATTTT CASSLSLALDTQYF
TRBJ2-1 TRBD2 19 . TRBV5-1 TGCGCCAGCAGCTCGAGGCGGGGGACTAGCGGGAGGGTCAGCAATGAGCAGTTCTTC CASSSRRGTSGRVSNEQFF
TRBJ2-2 . 12 . TRBV7-3 TGTGCCAGCAGCCCGAGGACCGGGGAGCTGTTTTTT CASSPRTGELFF
TRBJ2-1 . 14 . TRBV27 TGTGCCAGCAGTTGGGGGGGGCTTTCGAATGAGCAGTTCTTC CASSWGGLSNEQFF
TRBJ2-5 . 14 . TRBV2 TGTGCCAGCAGTTGGGGGCGCGAACAAGAGACCCAGTACTTC CASSWGREQETQYF
TRBJ1-4 TRBD1 14 . TRBV7-9 TGTGCCAGCAAACGGGACAGTCCTAATGAAAAACTGTTTTTT CASKRDSPNEKLFF
TRBJ2-7 TRBD2 14 . TRBV11-2 TGTGCCAGCAGGGGGACTAGCGGGACTTACGAGCAGTACTTC CASRGTSGTYEQYF